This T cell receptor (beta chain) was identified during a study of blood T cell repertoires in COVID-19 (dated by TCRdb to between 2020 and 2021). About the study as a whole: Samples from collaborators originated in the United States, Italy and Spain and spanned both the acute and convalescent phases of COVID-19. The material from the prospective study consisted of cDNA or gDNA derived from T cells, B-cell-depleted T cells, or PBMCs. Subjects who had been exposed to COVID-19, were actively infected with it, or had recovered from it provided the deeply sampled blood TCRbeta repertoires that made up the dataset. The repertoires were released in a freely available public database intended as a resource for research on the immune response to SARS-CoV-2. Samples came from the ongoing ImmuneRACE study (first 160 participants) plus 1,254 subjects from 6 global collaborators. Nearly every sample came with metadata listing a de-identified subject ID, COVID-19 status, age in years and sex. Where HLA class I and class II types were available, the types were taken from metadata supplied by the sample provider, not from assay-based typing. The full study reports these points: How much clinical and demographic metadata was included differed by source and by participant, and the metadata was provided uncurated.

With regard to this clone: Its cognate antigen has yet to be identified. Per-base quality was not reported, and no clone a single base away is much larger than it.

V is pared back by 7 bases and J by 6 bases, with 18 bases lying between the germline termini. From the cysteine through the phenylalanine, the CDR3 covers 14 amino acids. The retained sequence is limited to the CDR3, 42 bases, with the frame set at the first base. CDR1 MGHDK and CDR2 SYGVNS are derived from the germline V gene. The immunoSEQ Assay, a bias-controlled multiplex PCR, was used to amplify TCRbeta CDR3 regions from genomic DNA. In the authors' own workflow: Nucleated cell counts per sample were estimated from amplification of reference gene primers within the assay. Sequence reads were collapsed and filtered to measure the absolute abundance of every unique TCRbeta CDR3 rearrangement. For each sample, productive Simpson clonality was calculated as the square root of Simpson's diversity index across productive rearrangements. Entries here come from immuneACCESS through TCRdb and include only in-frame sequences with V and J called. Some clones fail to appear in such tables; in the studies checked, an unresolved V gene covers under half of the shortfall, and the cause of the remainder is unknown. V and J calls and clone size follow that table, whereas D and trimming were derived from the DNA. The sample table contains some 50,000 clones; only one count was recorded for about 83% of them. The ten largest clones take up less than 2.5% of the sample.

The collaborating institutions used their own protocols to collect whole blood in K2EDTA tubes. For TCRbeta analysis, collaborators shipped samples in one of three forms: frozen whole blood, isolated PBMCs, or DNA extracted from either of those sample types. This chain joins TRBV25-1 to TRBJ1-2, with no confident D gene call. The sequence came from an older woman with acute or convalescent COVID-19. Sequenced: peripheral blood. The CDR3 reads CASTSSVGFHGYTF. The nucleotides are TGTGCCAGCACCTCCAGCGTCGGGTTTCATGGCTACACCTTC.